Described below is a single TCR beta chain sequence and its context. The target antigen is unknown. The time point denotes: sample taken at primary tumor resection. Sequencing covered unsorted whole RNA taken from tumor, nontumor lung or frozen PBMC. Donors were about 70 untreated early-stage non-small cell lung cancer patients. This sample stems from a study of spatial heterogeneity in lung cancer. Background on the study: Raw reads contained each unique TCR and UMI combination more than ten times on average.

Regarding the study as a whole: Follow-up blood showed ubiquitous expanded tumor TCRs less than blood at resection did.

Trimming removed 2 bases from V and 3 bases from J; junction bases left unmatched: 4. The germline V gene has CDR1 DFQATT and CDR2 SNEGSKA (reference sequence). The CDR3 is 13 amino acids. Individual TCR cDNA molecules each bore their own unique molecular identifier. A single record per CDR3 protein comes from TCRdb applying MiXCR to the 5' RACE reads. The sample records about 92,000 distinct CDR3 sequences, 10% to 15% being singletons. Sequenced here: PBMCs, sampled at surgery. The receptor comes from a male donor with early-stage non-small cell lung cancer. This sequence joins TRBV20-1 and TRBJ2-7, with TRBD2 matching 7 bases. The CDR3 loop is CSARRREFYEQYF. Written as DNA, the CDR3 is TGCAGTGCTAGAAGGCGGGAGTTCTACGAGCAGTACTTC.